The clone carrying this TCR beta chain was observed at least ten times. Antigen unknown. These data originate in a study of read filtering for tumor transcriptome and immune sequencing. Background on the study: DNase treatment preceded whole-transcriptome library preparation. Per sample, TCR-region reads ranged about 3.5 to 11 million by IR-seq, roughly 80 to 1273 by RNA-seq.

The library was built from approximately 400 ng RNA with molecular barcoded adaptors for alpha/delta and beta/gamma chains. One entry per CDR3 protein, called by TCRdb with MiXCR from the reads. The sample lists approximately 5,300 distinct CDR3 sequences, 21% occurring once. This CDR3 comprises 15 residues. The germline V gene has CDR1 MNHEY and CDR2 SVGAGI. The V and J ends lost 7 bases and 6 bases respectively, with 22 bases between them. Whole-study findings and limits: Correlation between methods rose after single-read clonotypes were removed. Around 84% of IR-seq clonotypes had one read, totaling 3% to 4.5% of reads; RNA-seq: about 69% and 49%.

The material sequenced was a population of CD138-negative cells sorted from bone marrow. V usage is TRBV6-5 and J usage is TRBJ2-7, with D possibly being TRBD1 or TRBD2 (6 bases each). The clonotype comes from a donor older than 35 with multiple myeloma. CDR3 sequence (DNA): TGTGCCAGCATACTATTTCGACAGGAGGGGCCCGAGCAGTACTTC. Its protein is CASILFRQEGPEQYF.